The source of this T cell receptor beta chain is a study of prognosis after radiotherapy for stage I lung cancer. This clonotype was seen many times. Genomic DNA yielded TCR beta CDR3, amplified by two-round multiplex PCR. Amplification in first-round PCR relied on primers specific to each TRBV and TRBJ gene. MiXCR, run by TCRdb on the multiplex PCR reads, gives a single entry per CDR3 protein. The repertoire holds about 30,000 distinct CDR3 sequences, roughly 31% seen once, with about 12% in the top ten. Germline-derived CDR1 and CDR2 are LNHDA and SQIVND (reference sequence). The CDR3 totals 14 residues. The V end lost 3 bases, the J end lost 7 bases, and 12 bases lay between the germline ends.

The chain couples TRBV19 to TRBJ2-2, with a tentative D call TRBD2 (6 bases). Sequences were derived from PBMCs, sampled before or after stereotactic body radiation therapy (not recorded which). This receptor was obtained from a donor aged 50 or older with non-small cell lung cancer. The CDR3, as DNA: TGTGCCAGTAGTATCGCGGGATTGGGCGGGGAGCTGTTTTTT. Its protein product is CASSIAGLGGELFF. Drawing the rest from reference TRBV19 and TRBJ2-2, the complete variable domain is DGGITQSPKYLFRKEGQNVTLSCEQNLNHDAMYWYRQDPGQGLRLIYYSQIVNDFQKGDIAEGYSVSREKKESFPLTVTSAQKNPTAFYLCASSIAGLGGELFFGEGSRLTVL.